A single T cell receptor (beta chain) is shown here with its context. The sample holds many counts of this clonotype. Its antigen is currently not known. Per-base quality was not reported, and no clone a single base away is much larger than it. This sample was included in a study of molecular identifiers for immune sequencing clone quantification (dated by TCRdb to 2017 to 2018). For the wider study: For a replicate experiment, RNA from approximately 20,000 or 100,000 naive CD8 T cells was divided into five aliquots, and four of the five aliquots were sequenced. This methods study benchmarked molecular-identifier clustering-based TCR repertoire sequencing (MIDCIRS) and TCR RNA copy counting, using CD8 T cells to do so. Study-wide conclusions, independent of this receptor: A single cell's worth of spiked-in Jurkat TCR RNA was reported detectable even among approximately 930,000 naive CD8 T cells. Spiked-in Jurkat TCR RNA (approximately 9 copies' worth), which is not part of the donor repertoire, was contained in the naive libraries. Identical TCR molecules sharing a barcode could cause highly expanded clone sizes to be underestimated. Modeling indicated about 3.1 TCR RNA copies recovered per cell, compared with around 10 by digital PCR, which implies a capture efficiency of approximately 29%. In CMV-specific effector cells, clones with more than 20 RNA copies contained over 99% of molecules, whereas in naive cells such clones contained under 1% of molecules. Without barcode sub-clustering, chimeric consensus sequences inflated TCR diversity; chimeras reached as high as 47%.

The method behind the library was PCR. Sequencing used an Illumina HiSeq 4000. Preparation of bulk TCR libraries followed a previously described approach, with the TCR primers listed in Table S5. Total RNA was purified with the Qiagen AllPrep DNA/RNA kit. Before any analysis, reads coming from multiple sequencing runs of the same library were combined into one pool. Per the source publication's procedure: Reads were retained only if an exact TCR constant sequence was present, and the retained reads were trimmed to 150 nt and grouped according to their 12-nt molecular barcodes. Reads within each barcode group were sub-clustered using a 15% Levenshtein threshold, and quality-weighted consensus sequences were constructed for each RNA molecule. Non-functional sequences were discarded, and so were lower-count sequences lying one edit away from another sequence. Based on fitting two negative binomial distributions, any barcode sub-cluster with under 20% of the maximum read count was discarded. The public reads were run again by TCRdb, first through fastp at Q25 and then through MiXCR, and only productive beta chains were kept. Identical CDR3 proteins give one entry, which carries the most common genes and DNA. TCRdb assigned the V and J calls; the authors' analysis was not used. This sample is represented by 88,000 or so distinct CDR3 sequences; 21% of them were singletons. The ten largest account for approximately 0.99% of the sample.

Libraries of naive CD8 T cells were generated from about 21,000 to 970,000 sorted cells, with 10%, 30% or 50% of the purified RNA used. Naive CD8 T cells were FACS-sorted as CD8+CD4-CCR7+CD45RA+ on a BD FACSAria II into RLT Plus buffer. Ten to eleven TCR copies' worth of Jurkat RNA were spiked into about 19,000-1,100,000 naive CD8 T cell samples to test detection sensitivity. Enrichment of CD8 T cells was done with RosetteSep CD8+ T Cell Enrichment Cocktail plus Ficoll-Paque, and ACK red cell lysis came afterward. The sequenced sample was naive CD8+ T cells from blood, with Jurkat cell RNA spiked in. According to the study, the label for this sample's cell subset or site signals: FACS-sorted CD8+CD4-CCR7+CD45RA+ naive T cells. This sequence was found in a human donor in good health. Some libraries in this study had Jurkat cell RNA spiked in.

The CDR3 in this case is CASKPQGFGNQPQHF. The DNA sequence is as follows: TGTGCCAGCAAACCCCAGGGGTTCGGCAATCAGCCCCAGCATTTT. This chain joins TRBV12-3 or TRBV12-4 to TRBJ1-5; the D region possibly corresponds to TRBD1 (6 bases align). The V end loses 7 bases and the J end loses 2 bases, and a stretch of 15 bases separates them. The CDR3 runs 15 residues from the cysteine to the phenylalanine. Of all the DNA, just the CDR3 is kept, 45 bases in frame from base 1.